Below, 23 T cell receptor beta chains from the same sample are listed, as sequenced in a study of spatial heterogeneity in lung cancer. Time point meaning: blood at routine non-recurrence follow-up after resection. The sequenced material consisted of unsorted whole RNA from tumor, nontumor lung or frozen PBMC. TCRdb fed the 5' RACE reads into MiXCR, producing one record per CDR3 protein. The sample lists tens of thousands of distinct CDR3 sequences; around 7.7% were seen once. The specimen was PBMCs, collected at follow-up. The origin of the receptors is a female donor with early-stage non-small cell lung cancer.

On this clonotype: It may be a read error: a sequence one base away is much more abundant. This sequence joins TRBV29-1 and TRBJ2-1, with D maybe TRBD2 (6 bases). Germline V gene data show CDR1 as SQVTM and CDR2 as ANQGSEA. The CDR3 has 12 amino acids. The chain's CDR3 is CSVAPSDNVQFF. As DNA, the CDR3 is TGCAGCGTCGCCCCTAGCGACAATGTGCAGTTCTTC.

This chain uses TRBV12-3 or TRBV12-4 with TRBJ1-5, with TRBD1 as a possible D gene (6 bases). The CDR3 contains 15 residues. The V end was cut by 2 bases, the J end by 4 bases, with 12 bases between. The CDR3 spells CASSLKGGANQPQHF. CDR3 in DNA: TGTGCCAGCAGTTTAAAGGGGGGGGCAAATCAGCCCCAGCATTTT.

CDR3 amino acids: CASSPGLAGAYEQYF. The CDR3 DNA follows: TGTGCCAGCAGTCCCGGACTAGCGGGGGCGTACGAGCAGTACTTC. The V call is TRBV6-1, the J call TRBJ2-7; 13 positions agree with TRBD2. The CDR3 spans 15 residues. Per the germline V gene, CDR1 is MNHNS and CDR2 is SASEGT. The V gene end was trimmed by 5 bases and the J gene end by 4 bases; junction bases not matched to a gene: 5.

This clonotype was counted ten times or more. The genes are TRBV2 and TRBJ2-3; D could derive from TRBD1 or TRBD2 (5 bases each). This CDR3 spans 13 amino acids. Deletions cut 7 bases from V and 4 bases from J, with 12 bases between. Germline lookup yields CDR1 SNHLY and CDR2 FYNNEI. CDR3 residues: CASNQRGADTQYF. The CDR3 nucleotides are TGTGCCAGCAATCAACGAGGGGCAGATACGCAGTATTTT.

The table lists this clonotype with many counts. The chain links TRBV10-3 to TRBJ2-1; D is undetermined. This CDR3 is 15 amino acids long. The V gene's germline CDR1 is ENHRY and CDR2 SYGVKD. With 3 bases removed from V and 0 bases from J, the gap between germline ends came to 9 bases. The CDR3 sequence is CAISDWDSSYNEQFF. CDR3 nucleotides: TGTGCCATCAGTGATTGGGATAGCTCCTACAATGAGCAGTTCTTC.

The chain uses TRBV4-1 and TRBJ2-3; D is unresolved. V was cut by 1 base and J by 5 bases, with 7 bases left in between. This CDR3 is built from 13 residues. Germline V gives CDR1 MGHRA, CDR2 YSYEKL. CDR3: CASSQGHKDTQYF. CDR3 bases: TGCGCCAGCAGCCAAGGACACAAAGATACGCAGTATTTT.

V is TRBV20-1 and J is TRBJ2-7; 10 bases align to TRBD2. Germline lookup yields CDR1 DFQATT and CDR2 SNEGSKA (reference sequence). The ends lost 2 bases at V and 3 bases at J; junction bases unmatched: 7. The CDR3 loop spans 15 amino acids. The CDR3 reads CSARRPLAGDYEQYF. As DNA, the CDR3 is TGCAGTGCTAGAAGGCCGCTAGCGGGGGACTACGAGCAGTACTTC.

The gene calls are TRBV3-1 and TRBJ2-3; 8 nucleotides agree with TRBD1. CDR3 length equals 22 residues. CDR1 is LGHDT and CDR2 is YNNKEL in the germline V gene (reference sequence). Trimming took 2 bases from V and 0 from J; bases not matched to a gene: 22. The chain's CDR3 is CASSQSWHPTGEVSYSTDTQYF. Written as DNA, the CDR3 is TGTGCCAGCAGCCAATCGTGGCATCCGACAGGGGAGGTTTCATATAGCACAGATACGCAGTATTTT.

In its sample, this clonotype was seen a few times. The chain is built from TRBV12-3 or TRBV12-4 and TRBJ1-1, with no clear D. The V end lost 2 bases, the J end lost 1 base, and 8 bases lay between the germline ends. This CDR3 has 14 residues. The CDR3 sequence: CASSLSGTNTEAFF. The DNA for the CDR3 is TGTGCCAGCAGTTTAAGTGGCACGAACACTGAAGCTTTCTTT.

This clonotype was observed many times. The DNA of the CDR3 is TGCGCCAGCAGCCCCGGGACCACGTATTCACCCCTCCACTTT. This encodes CASSPGTTYSPLHF. The chain employs TRBV5-1 and TRBJ1-6; tentatively, D is TRBD1 (5 bases). CDR1 SGHRS and CDR2 YFSETQ come from the germline V gene. V was clipped by 4 bases and J by 8 bases, with 13 bases between them. CDR3 length: 14 amino acids.

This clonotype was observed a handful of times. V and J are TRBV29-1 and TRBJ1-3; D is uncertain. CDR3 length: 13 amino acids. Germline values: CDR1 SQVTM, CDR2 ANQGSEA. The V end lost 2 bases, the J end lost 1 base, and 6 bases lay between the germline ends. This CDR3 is CSVERGSGNTIYF. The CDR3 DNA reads TGCAGCGTTGAACGGGGTTCTGGAAACACCATATATTTT.

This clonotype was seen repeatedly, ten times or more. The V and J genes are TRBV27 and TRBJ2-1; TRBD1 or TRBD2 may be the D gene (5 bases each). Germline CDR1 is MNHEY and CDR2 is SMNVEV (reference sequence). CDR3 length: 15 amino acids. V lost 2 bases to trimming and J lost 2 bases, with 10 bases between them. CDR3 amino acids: CASSLQGDPYNEQFF. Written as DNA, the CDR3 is TGTGCCAGCAGTTTACAAGGGGACCCCTACAATGAGCAGTTCTTC.

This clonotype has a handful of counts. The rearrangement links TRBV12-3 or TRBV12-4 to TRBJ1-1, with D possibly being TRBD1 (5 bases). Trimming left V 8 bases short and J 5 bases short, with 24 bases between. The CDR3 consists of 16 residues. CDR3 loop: CASVSQGAGRLTEAFF. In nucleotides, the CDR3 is TGTGCCAGCGTTTCCCAAGGGGCAGGTCGATTGACTGAAGCTTTCTTT.

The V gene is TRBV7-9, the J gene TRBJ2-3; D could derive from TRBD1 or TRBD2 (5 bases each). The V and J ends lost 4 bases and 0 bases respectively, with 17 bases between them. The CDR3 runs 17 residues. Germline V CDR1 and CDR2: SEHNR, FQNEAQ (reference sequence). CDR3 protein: CASSSPWGFYSTDTQYF. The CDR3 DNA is TGTGCCAGCAGCTCCCCATGGGGGTTTTACAGCACAGATACGCAGTATTTT.

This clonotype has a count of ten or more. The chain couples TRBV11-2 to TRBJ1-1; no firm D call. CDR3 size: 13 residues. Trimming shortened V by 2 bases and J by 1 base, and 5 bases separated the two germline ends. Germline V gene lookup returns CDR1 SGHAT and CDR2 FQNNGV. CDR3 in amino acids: CASSLSRNTEAFF. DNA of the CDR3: TGTGCCAGCAGCTTATCCCGGAACACTGAAGCTTTCTTT.

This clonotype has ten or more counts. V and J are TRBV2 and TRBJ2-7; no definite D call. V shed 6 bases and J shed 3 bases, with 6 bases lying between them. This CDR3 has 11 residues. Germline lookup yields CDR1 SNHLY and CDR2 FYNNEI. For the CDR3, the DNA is TGTGCCAGCAGGCGGAACTACGAGCAGTACTTC. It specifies CASRRNYEQYF.

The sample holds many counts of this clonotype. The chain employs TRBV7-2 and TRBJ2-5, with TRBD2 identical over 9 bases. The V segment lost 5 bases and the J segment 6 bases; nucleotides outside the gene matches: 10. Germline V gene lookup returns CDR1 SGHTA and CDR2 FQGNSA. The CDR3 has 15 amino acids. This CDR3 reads CASSAVAGVEKTQYF. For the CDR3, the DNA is TGTGCCAGCAGCGCAGTAGCGGGGGTTGAGAAGACCCAGTACTTC.

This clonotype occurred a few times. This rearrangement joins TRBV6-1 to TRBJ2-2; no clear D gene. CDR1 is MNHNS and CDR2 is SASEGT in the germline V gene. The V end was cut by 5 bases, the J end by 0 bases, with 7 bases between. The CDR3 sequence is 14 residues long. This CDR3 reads CASSRPTNTGELFF. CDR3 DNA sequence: TGTGCCAGCAGTCGACCCACGAACACCGGGGAGCTGTTTTTT.

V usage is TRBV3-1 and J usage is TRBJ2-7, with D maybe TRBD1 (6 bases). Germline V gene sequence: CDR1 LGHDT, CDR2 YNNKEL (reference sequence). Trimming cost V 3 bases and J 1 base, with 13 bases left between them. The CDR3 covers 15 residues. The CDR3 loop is CASSQGRQASYEQYF. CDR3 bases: TGTGCCAGCAGCCAGGGTCGACAGGCGTCCTACGAGCAGTACTTC.

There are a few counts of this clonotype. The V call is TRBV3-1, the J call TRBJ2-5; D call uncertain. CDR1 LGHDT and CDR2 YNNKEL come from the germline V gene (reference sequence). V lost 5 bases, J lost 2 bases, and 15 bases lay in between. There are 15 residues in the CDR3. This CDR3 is CASSSKSGPQETQYF. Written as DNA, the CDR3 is TGTGCCAGCAGCTCAAAGAGTGGCCCTCAAGAGACCCAGTACTTC.

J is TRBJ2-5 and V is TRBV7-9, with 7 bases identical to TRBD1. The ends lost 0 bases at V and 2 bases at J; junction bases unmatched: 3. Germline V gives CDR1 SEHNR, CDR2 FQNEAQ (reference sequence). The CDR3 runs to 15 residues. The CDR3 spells CASSLALGQQETQYF. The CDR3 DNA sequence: TGTGCCAGCAGCTTAGCGTTGGGACAGCAAGAGACCCAGTACTTC.

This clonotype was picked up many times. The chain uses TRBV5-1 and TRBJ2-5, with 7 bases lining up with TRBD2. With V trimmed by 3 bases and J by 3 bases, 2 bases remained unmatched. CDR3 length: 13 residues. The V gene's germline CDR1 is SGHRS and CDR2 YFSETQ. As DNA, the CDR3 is TGCGCCAGCAGCTATGGGGGGGAAGAGACCCAGTACTTC. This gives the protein CASSYGGEETQYF. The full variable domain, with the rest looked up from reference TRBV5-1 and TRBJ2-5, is KAGVTQTPRYLIKTRGQQVTLSCSPISGHRSVSWYQQTPGQGLQFLFEYFSETQRNKGNFPGRFSGRQFSNSRSEMNVSTLELGDSALYLCASSYGGEETQYFGPGTRLLVL.

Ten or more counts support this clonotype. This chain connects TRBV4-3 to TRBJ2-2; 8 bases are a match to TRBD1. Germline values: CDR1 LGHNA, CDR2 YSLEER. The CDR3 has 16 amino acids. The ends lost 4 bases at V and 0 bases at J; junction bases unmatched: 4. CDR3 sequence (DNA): TGCGCCAGCAGCCGAACACAGGGGGCGAACACCGGGGAGCTGTTTTTT. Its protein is CASSRTQGANTGELFF.